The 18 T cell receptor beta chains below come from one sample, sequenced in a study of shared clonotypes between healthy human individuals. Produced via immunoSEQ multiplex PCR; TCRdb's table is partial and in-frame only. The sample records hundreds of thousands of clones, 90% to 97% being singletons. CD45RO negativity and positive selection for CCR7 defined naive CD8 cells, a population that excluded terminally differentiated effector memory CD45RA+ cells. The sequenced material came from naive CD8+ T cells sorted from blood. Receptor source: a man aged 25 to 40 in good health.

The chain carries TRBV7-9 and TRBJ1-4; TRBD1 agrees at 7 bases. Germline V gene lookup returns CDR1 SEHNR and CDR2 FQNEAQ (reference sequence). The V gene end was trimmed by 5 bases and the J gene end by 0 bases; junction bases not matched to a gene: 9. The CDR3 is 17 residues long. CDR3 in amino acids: CASSPRQGLPTNEKLFF. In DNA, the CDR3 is TGTGCCAGCAGCCCTAGACAGGGCCTGCCAACTAATGAAAAACTGTTTTTT.

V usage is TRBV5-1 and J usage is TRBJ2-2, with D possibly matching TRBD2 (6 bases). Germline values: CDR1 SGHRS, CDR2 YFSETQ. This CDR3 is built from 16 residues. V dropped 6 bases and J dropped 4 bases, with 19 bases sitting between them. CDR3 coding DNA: TGCGCCAGCACCATTTCGGCCCAGGGAGGCACCGGGGAGCTGTTTTTT. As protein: CASTISAQGGTGELFF.

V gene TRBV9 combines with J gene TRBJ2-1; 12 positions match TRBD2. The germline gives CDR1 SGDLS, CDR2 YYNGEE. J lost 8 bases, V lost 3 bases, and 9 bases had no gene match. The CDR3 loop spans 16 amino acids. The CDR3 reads CASSGASGRAKDEQFF. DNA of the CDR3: TGTGCCAGCAGCGGCGCTAGCGGGAGGGCTAAGGATGAGCAGTTCTTC.

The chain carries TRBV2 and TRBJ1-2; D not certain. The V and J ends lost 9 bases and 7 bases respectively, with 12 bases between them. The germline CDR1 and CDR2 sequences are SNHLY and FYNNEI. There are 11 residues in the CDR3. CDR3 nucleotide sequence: TGTGCCAGTGATTGGGGATTTGGCTACACCTTC. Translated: CASDWGFGYTF. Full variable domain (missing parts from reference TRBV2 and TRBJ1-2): EPEVTQTPSHQVTQMGQEVILRCVPISNHLYFYWYRQILGQKVEFLVSFYNNEISEKSEIFDDQFSVERPDGSNFTLKIRSTKLEDSAMYFCASDWGFGYTFGSGTRLTVV.

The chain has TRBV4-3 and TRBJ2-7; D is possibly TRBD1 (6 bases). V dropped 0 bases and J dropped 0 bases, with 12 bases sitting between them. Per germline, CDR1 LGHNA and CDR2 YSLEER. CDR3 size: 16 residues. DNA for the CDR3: TGCGCCAGCAGCCAAGAGTGGGACAACCTCTCCTACGAGCAGTACTTC. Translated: CASSQEWDNLSYEQYF.

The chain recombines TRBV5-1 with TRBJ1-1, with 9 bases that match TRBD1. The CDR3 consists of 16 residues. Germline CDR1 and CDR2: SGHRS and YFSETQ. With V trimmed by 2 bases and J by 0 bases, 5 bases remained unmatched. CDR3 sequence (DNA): TGCGCCAGCAGCTTAGGACAGGGGATGATGAACACTGAAGCTTTCTTT. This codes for CASSLGQGMMNTEAFF. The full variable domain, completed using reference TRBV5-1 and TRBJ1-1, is KAGVTQTPRYLIKTRGQQVTLSCSPISGHRSVSWYQQTPGQGLQFLFEYFSETQRNKGNFPGRFSGRQFSNSRSEMNVSTLELGDSALYLCASSLGQGMMNTEAFFGQGTRLTVV.

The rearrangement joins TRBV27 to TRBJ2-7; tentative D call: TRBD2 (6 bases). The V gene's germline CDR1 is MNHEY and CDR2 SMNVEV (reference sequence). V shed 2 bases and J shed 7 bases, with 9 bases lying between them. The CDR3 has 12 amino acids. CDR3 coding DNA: TGTGCCAGCAGTTTAGGGGGGATAGAGCAGTACTTC. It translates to CASSLGGIEQYF.

The CDR3 nucleotides are TGTGCCAGCAGTTTGTATAGGGGGACAGGAAATGAGCAGTTCTTC. Translated, it gives CASSLYRGTGNEQFF. The chain recombines TRBV27 with TRBJ2-1, with TRBD1 identical over 8 bases. The CDR3 loop spans 15 amino acids. V dropped 3 bases and J dropped 7; count of bases not matched to a gene: 8. Germline CDR1 reads MNHEY; CDR2 reads SMNVEV (reference sequence).

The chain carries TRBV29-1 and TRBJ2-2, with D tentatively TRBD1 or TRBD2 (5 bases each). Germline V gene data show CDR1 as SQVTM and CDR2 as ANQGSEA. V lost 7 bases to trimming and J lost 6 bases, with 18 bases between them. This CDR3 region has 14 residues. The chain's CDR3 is CSALRDATAGELFF. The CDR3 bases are TGCAGCGCCCTCCGGGACGCCACGGCCGGGGAGCTGTTTTTT.

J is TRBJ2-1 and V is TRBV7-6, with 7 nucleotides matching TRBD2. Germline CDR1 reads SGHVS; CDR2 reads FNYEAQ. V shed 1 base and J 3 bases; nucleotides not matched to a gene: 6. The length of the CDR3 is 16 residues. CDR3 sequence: CASSLERDGLYNEQFF. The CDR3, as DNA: TGTGCCAGCAGCTTAGAGCGGGACGGGCTCTACAATGAGCAGTTCTTC.

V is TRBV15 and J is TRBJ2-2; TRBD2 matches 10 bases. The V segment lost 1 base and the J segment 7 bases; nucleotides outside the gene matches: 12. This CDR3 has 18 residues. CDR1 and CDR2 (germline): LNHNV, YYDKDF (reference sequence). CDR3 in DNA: TGTGCCACCAGCAGAGCCCGACGACTAGCGGGTGTGGACGGGGAGCTGTTTTTT. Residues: CATSRARRLAGVDGELFF.

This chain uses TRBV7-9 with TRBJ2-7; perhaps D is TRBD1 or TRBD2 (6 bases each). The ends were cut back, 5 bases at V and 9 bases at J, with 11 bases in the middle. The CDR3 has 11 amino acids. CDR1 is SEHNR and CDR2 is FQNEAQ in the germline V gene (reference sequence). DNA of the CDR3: TGTGCCAGCAGCCGGGGGCCGGGGCAGTACTTC. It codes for CASSRGPGQYF.

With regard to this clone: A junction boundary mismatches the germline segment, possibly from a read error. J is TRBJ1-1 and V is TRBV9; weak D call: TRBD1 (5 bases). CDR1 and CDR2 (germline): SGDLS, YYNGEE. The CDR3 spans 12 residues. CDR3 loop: CASSPGTSEWIF. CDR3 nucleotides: TGTGCCAGCAGCCCCGGGACGTCGGAGTGGATCTTT. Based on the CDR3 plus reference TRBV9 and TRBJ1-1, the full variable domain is DSGVTQTPKHLITATGQRVTLRCSPRSGDLSVYWYQQSLDQGLQFLIQYYNGEERAKGNILERFSAQQFPDLHSELNLSSLELGDSALYFCASSPGTSEWIFGQGTRLTVV.

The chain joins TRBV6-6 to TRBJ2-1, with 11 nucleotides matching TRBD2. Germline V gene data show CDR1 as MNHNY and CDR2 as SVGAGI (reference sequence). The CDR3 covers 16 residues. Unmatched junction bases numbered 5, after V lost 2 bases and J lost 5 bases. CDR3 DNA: TGTGCCAGCAGTTACCCCGGGACTAGCGGTAACAATGAGCAGTTCTTC. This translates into CASSYPGTSGNNEQFF.

The CDR3 DNA is TGTGCCAGCAGCGTAGAAGGACTAGCCGGGGGTGAGCAGTTCTTC. Amino acids: CASSVEGLAGGEQFF. J is TRBJ2-1 and V is TRBV9, with 8 positions matching TRBD2. V shed 0 bases, J shed 9 bases, and the junction held 8 bases outside the gene matches. The germline gives CDR1 SGDLS, CDR2 YYNGEE. The CDR3 contains 15 residues.

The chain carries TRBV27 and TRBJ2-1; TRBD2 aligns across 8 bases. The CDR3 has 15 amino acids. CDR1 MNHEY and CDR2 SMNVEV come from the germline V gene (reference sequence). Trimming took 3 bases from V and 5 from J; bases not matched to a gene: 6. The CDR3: CASSFRAGGNNEQFF. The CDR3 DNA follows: TGTGCCAGCAGTTTTAGGGCGGGAGGTAACAATGAGCAGTTCTTC.

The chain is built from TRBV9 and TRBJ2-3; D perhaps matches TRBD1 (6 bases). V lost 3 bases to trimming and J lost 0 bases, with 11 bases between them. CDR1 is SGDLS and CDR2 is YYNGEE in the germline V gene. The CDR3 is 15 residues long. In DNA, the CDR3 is TGTGCCAGCAGCGCCAGGGGATGGAGCACAGATACGCAGTATTTT. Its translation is CASSARGWSTDTQYF.

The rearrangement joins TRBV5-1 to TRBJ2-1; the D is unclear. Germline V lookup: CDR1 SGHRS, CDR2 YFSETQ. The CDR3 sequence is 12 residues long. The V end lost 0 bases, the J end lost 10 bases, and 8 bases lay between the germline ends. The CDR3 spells CASSLVSTEQFF. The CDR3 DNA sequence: TGCGCCAGCAGCTTGGTCTCTACGGAGCAGTTCTTC.